Presented here are 20 T cell receptor beta chains from one specimen sequenced in a study of cytotoxic CD8 clonotypes in ibrutinib-treated CLL. Sequenced by immunoSEQ multiplex PCR; TCRdb stores in-frame clones only, minus some. The sample carries more than 70,000 clones, around 75% recorded once. Specimen: PBMCs, collected after 12 months of ibrutinib treatment. All receptors come from a human donor with chronic lymphocytic leukemia.

The V gene is TRBV6-5, the J gene TRBJ1-2, with D uncertain. Trimming pared 4 bases from V and 5 bases from J, leaving 20 bases between. This CDR3 is built from 16 residues. CDR1 is MNHEY, CDR2 SVGAGI, per germline. The CDR3 DNA sequence: TGTGCCAGCAGTTTGGAGGCCCGACATCCCTCTTATGGCTACACCTTC. It yields the protein CASSLEARHPSYGYTF.

V and J are TRBV4-2 and TRBJ2-7; TRBD2 matches at 11 bases. The CDR3 has 16 residues. J gave up 0 bases and V 0 bases, and 1 base lay outside the gene matches. Germline values: CDR1 LGHNA, CDR2 YNFKEQ. This chain's CDR3 is CASSQDGTSGSYEQYF. DNA for the CDR3: TGTGCCAGCAGCCAAGATGGGACTAGCGGCTCCTACGAGCAGTACTTC.

The table lists this clone with a count of one. The chain is built from TRBV6-5 and TRBJ2-2, with a weak D call TRBD2 (5 bases). The CDR3 loop spans 14 amino acids. V lost 2 bases to trimming and J lost 6 bases, with 10 bases between them. Germline CDR1 is MNHEY and CDR2 is SVGAGI. The CDR3 reads CASSYGWGAGELFF. The CDR3 DNA reads TGTGCCAGCAGTTACGGCTGGGGAGCCGGGGAGCTGTTTTTT.

In its sample, this clone was seen once. The V call is TRBV5-4, the J call TRBJ2-7; the match to TRBD1 covers 11 bases. There are 15 residues in the CDR3. Trimming removed 1 base from V and 2 bases from J; junction bases left unmatched: 2. CDR1 is SGHNT, CDR2 YYREEE, per germline (reference sequence). Here the CDR3 DNA reads TGTGCCAGCAGCTTGTGGACAGGGGGCCCCTACGAGCAGTACTTC. Its protein is CASSLWTGGPYEQYF.

CDR3 nucleotides: TGTGCCAGCAGCTTTGGGGGGGCCCACAATGAGCAGTTCTTC. Translation: CASSFGGAHNEQFF. V and J are TRBV11-2 and TRBJ2-1, with a tentative D call TRBD2 (7 bases). The CDR3 spans 14 residues. Germline V gene sequence: CDR1 SGHAT, CDR2 FQNNGV. The V gene lost 3 bases and the J gene lost 5 bases, with 11 bases spanning the gap.

J is TRBJ2-3 and V is TRBV5-1, with 7 bases fitting TRBD1. Unmatched junction bases numbered 8, after V lost 4 bases and J lost 3 bases. Germline CDR1 reads SGHRS; CDR2 reads YFSETQ. CDR3 length: 15 amino acids. In DNA, the CDR3 is TGCGCCAGCAGCCCCCCAGGGGGTGGGACAGATACGCAGTATTTT. Protein: CASSPPGGGTDTQYF.

This chain uses TRBV4-1 with TRBJ2-5, with D possibly being TRBD1 (5 bases). V lost 1 base and J 2 bases, leaving 14 bases between the germline ends. In germline, CDR1 is MGHRA, CDR2 YSYEKL. The CDR3 is 16 residues long. The CDR3 is CASSQGPPTAQETQYF. CDR3 sequence (DNA): TGCGCCAGCAGCCAAGGCCCCCCGACAGCGCAAGAGACCCAGTACTTC.

The rearrangement joins TRBV10-3 to TRBJ1-5, with a weak D call TRBD1 (5 bases). Germline V gene sequence: CDR1 ENHRY, CDR2 SYGVKD. The CDR3 extends over 14 amino acids. Trimming cost V 6 bases and J 1 base, with 10 bases left between them. CDR3 loop: CAISRQSSNQPQHF. The CDR3 region has the DNA TGTGCCATCAGCCGACAGAGCAGCAATCAGCCCCAGCATTTT.

The chain couples TRBV6-4 to TRBJ2-1, with D perhaps matching TRBD1 or TRBD2 (6 bases each). From germline, CDR1 is MRHNA and CDR2 SNTAGT. This CDR3 comprises 12 residues. Trimming stripped 6 bases from V and 10 bases from J, with 13 bases between. CDR3 nucleotides: TGTGCCAGCAGCCCACAGGGAGGCGAGCAGTTCTTC. Its protein is CASSPQGGEQFF.

This clone was seen a handful of times. The chain recombines TRBV7-8 with TRBJ2-7, with 8 bases matching TRBD2. The CDR3 is 15 residues long. Germline V CDR1 and CDR2: SGHVS, FQNEAQ. V trimming: 1 base; J trimming: 2 bases; junction bases outside the gene matches: 4. This CDR3 is CASSLGVAGTYEQYF. The CDR3 DNA reads as TGTGCCAGCAGCTTAGGGGTAGCGGGGACCTACGAGCAGTACTTC.

The genes are TRBV5-4 and TRBJ2-1, with 9 positions matching TRBD2. V was pared by 4 bases and J by 5 bases, with 10 bases of the junction left unmatched. Germline V gives CDR1 SGHNT, CDR2 YYREEE (reference sequence). The CDR3 runs to 16 residues. This CDR3 is CASSRLAGGADNEQFF. CDR3 bases: TGTGCCAGCAGCCGCCTGGCGGGGGGGGCCGACAATGAGCAGTTCTTC.

This chain connects TRBV7-3 to TRBJ1-3, with D unresolved. The CDR3 runs 16 residues. Per the germline V gene, CDR1 is SGHTA and CDR2 is FQGTGA. V was trimmed by 2 bases and J by 0 bases, leaving 11 bases between them. CDR3 DNA: TGTGCCAGCAGCTTAGTCTCGGCCCCCTCTGGAAACACCATATATTTT. Translating it yields CASSLVSAPSGNTIYF.

The chain uses TRBV7-3 and TRBJ2-5; 7 bases are shared with TRBD2. Germline CDR1 is SGHTA and CDR2 is FQGTGA. The CDR3 has 15 residues. V was pared by 5 bases and J by 4 bases, with 10 bases of the junction left unmatched. The CDR3 coding sequence is TGTGCCAGCAGCCCCTCCCTAGCGGCCCCAGAGACCCAGTACTTC. This gives the protein CASSPSLAAPETQYF.

This clone was recorded only once. The chain uses TRBV18 and TRBJ2-1, with a tentative D call TRBD1 (5 bases). Trimming left V 3 bases short and J 4 bases short, with 16 bases between. The CDR3 sequence is 16 residues long. Germline V CDR1 and CDR2: KGHSH, LQKENI. Here the CDR3 reads CASSPSKGSAYNEQFF. DNA for the CDR3: TGTGCCAGCTCACCTTCAAAGGGGTCTGCATACAATGAGCAGTTCTTC.

The V gene is TRBV9, the J gene TRBJ2-1; maybe TRBD2 (5 bases). The germline CDR1 and CDR2 sequences are SGDLS and YYNGEE. Trimming shortened V by 0 bases and J by 5 bases, and 15 bases separated the two germline ends. The CDR3 sequence is 16 residues long. CDR3 amino acids: CASSVGRQRTNNEQFF. In nucleotides, the CDR3 is TGTGCCAGCAGCGTAGGTCGGCAGCGGACGAACAATGAGCAGTTCTTC.

This chain connects TRBV28 to TRBJ1-5; D is undetermined. The CDR3 spans 15 residues. V was trimmed by 2 bases and J by 3 bases, leaving 11 bases between them. Germline CDR1 is MDHEN and CDR2 is SYDVKM. CDR3 nucleotide sequence: TGTGCCAGCAGTTTACTCCCCGGCCTCAATCAGCCCCAGCATTTT. Its protein is CASSLLPGLNQPQHF.

This clone showed up just a few times. J is TRBJ2-5 and V is TRBV2; the match to TRBD2 covers 7 bases. The germline V gene has CDR1 SNHLY and CDR2 FYNNEI. This CDR3 has 17 residues. After removal of 7 bases from V and 5 bases from J, the junction contained 19 bases not matched to a gene. CDR3 nucleotides: TGTGCCAGCACCCAGTCCCATGCTTTGGCGGGGGTTGAGACCCAGTACTTC. Its translation: CASTQSHALAGVETQYF.

The chain joins TRBV30 to TRBJ1-1; D is possibly TRBD1 (5 bases). Germline V lookup: CDR1 GTSNPN, CDR2 SVGIG (reference sequence). Trimming left V 4 bases short and J 1 base short, with 16 bases between. The CDR3 is made up of 15 amino acids. DNA for the CDR3: TGTGCCTGGATCCGGGGCCCAGCAGGGAACACTGAAGCTTTCTTT. Translating gives CAWIRGPAGNTEAFF.

V usage is TRBV4-3 and J usage is TRBJ1-2; D perhaps matches TRBD1 (6 bases). The CDR3 length is 14 residues. The ends were cut back, 3 bases at V and 4 bases at J, with 12 bases in the middle. Germline CDR1 is LGHNA and CDR2 is YSLEER. The DNA for the CDR3 is TGCGCCAGCAGCCAGGCACAGGGTTCCTATGGCTACACCTTC. This encodes CASSQAQGSYGYTF.

A single count supports this clone. This chain joins TRBV7-2 and TRBJ2-7, with D maybe TRBD1 (5 bases). The CDR3 loop spans 15 amino acids. Trimming took off 2 bases at V and 2 bases at J, with 13 bases between the two ends. Germline lookup yields CDR1 SGHTA and CDR2 FQGNSA. This CDR3 reads CASSLFAGKTYEQYF. CDR3 bases: TGTGCCAGCAGCTTATTTGCAGGGAAAACCTACGAGCAGTACTTC.